This entry lists 17 T cell receptor beta chains sequenced from one sample in a study of cytomegalovirus exposure and HLA in healthy donors. The PCR made use of 60 Vbeta and 13 Jbeta primers. Generated by immunoSEQ multiplex PCR, the TCRdb table keeps only in-frame clones and is missing some. The sample contains 150,000 to 200,000 clones, around four fifths of which appear only once. The specimen sequenced was PBMCs. Receptors were obtained from a woman aged 25 to 39 in good health and CMV-seropositive.

This chain connects TRBV13 to TRBJ2-7; no definite D call. The CDR3 contains 15 residues. CDR1 PRHDT and CDR2 FYEKMQ come from the germline V gene (reference sequence). The V and J ends lost 3 bases and 2 bases respectively, with 14 bases between them. CDR3 bases: TGTGCCAGCAGCTTGCGCTTGGGCCTTCCCTACGAGCAGTACTTC. Protein: CASSLRLGLPYEQYF.

V gene TRBV6-1 combines with J gene TRBJ1-2, with D tentatively TRBD1 (6 bases). V was cut by 7 bases and J by 1 base, with 13 bases left in between. The length of the CDR3 is 14 residues. Germline loops: CDR1 MNHNS, CDR2 SASEGT. CDR3 DNA sequence: TGTGCCAGCATTCCTGACAGGATTAACTATGGCTACACCTTC. Residues: CASIPDRINYGYTF.

The chain has TRBV7-2 and TRBJ1-1; 9 positions match TRBD1. The germline V gene encodes CDR1 SGHTA and CDR2 FQGNSA. V shed 8 bases, J shed 5 bases, and the junction held 15 bases outside the gene matches. The CDR3 runs to 16 residues. DNA for the CDR3: TGTGCCAGCGGAACAGGGGGCGCGGCGGGGAGGACTGAAGCTTTCTTT. Encoded protein: CASGTGGAAGRTEAFF. Supplemented by reference TRBV7-2 and TRBJ1-1, the full variable domain reads GAGVSQSPSNKVTEKGKDVELRCDPISGHTALYWYRQSLGQGLEFLIYFQGNSAPDKSGLPSDRFSAERTGGSVSTLTIQRTQQEDSAVYLCASGTGGAAGRTEAFFGQGTRLTVV.

To note about this clone: The junction departs from germline at one end; a sequencing error may be responsible. The chain recombines TRBV18 with TRBJ2-5, with TRBD1 identical over 8 bases. The length of the CDR3 is 13 residues. CDR1 KGHSH and CDR2 LQKENI come from the germline V gene. The CDR3 bases are TGTGCCAGCTCACCTTTAGACAGGGACAGGTGGGACTTC. Its protein is CASSPLDRDRWDF.

The rearrangement links TRBV7-6 to TRBJ2-1; the D gene is possibly TRBD1 (5 bases). The CDR3 has 12 amino acids. Germline assignment: CDR1 SGHVS and CDR2 FNYEAQ. The V end was cut by 4 bases, the J end by 9 bases, with 10 bases between. CDR3 DNA: TGTGCCAGCAGCTCCCCTCAGGGTGAGCAGTTCTTC. Translating gives CASSSPQGEQFF.

A word on this clone: One junction end does not reproduce the germline sequence, and a read error may be involved. The genes are TRBV7-9 and TRBJ2-6; possible D gene TRBD2, 6 bases. Per germline, CDR1 SEHNR and CDR2 FQNEAQ (reference sequence). The CDR3 is 16 amino acids. The CDR3 region has the DNA TGTTCCAGCAGCTTACTACCGGGGGATGGGGCCAACGTCCTGACTTTC. Its translation is CSSSLLPGDGANVLTF.

This chain connects TRBV27 to TRBJ1-1, with D unresolved. The CDR3 runs to 13 residues. Germline values: CDR1 MNHEY, CDR2 SMNVEV (reference sequence). Trimming cost V 10 bases and J 1 base, with 13 bases left between them. CDR3: CATGPAGNTEAFF. CDR3 sequence (DNA): TGTGCCACCGGTCCGGCGGGGAACACTGAAGCTTTCTTT.

The J gene is TRBJ1-4, the V gene TRBV19, with D possibly being TRBD1 (6 bases). Germline lookup yields CDR1 LNHDA and CDR2 SQIVND (reference sequence). CDR3 size: 14 residues. V was cut by 6 bases and J by 0 bases, with 8 bases left in between. The CDR3 coding sequence is TGTGCCAGTAGCGGACAGCCAACTAATGAAAAACTGTTTTTT. Protein product: CASSGQPTNEKLFF.

This clone was picked up a small number of times. The chain has TRBV10-1 and TRBJ2-1, with D possibly being TRBD2 (5 bases). The CDR3 is made up of 16 amino acids. Deletions cut 7 bases from V and 3 bases from J, with 19 bases between. CDR1 is WNHNN, CDR2 SYGVQD, per germline (reference sequence). The CDR3 DNA sequence: TGCGCCAGCACCGAGGGTCGGGGTCGATACTACAATGAGCAGTTCTTC. Protein sequence: CASTEGRGRYYNEQFF.

The genes are TRBV25-1 and TRBJ1-5; a possible D gene is TRBD1 (5 bases). With 3 bases removed from V and 7 bases from J, the gap between germline ends came to 16 bases. The CDR3 runs 15 residues. Germline V gives CDR1 MGHDK, CDR2 SYGVNS. The CDR3 DNA follows: TGTGCCAGCAGTGATACAGGTTCCACGAAGCAGCCCCAGCATTTT. This sequence encodes CASSDTGSTKQPQHF.

This chain connects TRBV5-1 to TRBJ1-2; D call uncertain. CDR1 SGHRS and CDR2 YFSETQ come from the germline V gene. The CDR3 has 13 amino acids. The V end was cut by 4 bases, the J end by 5 bases, with 12 bases between. As DNA, the CDR3 is TGCGCCAGCAGCCTGGGTTATCGGTATGGCTACACCTTC. Translated: CASSLGYRYGYTF.

This clone was seen a few times. This chain connects TRBV5-1 to TRBJ2-1, with D possibly matching TRBD1 (5 bases). Trimming removed 0 bases from V and 5 bases from J, with 15 bases in between. The CDR3 spans 16 residues. The germline V gene has CDR1 SGHRS and CDR2 YFSETQ. Written as DNA, the CDR3 is TGCGCCAGCAGCTTGGCCGGGCTGTTGGGGCACAATGAGCAGTTCTTC. This sequence encodes CASSLAGLLGHNEQFF.

This chain links TRBV7-6 with TRBJ1-5, with no clear D. Trimming cost V 1 base and J 8 bases, with 9 bases left between them. The CDR3 has 13 residues. The V gene's germline CDR1 is SGHVS and CDR2 FNYEAQ. Here the CDR3 reads CASSLDPREPQHF. The CDR3 DNA sequence: TGTGCCAGCAGCTTAGACCCCCGGGAGCCCCAGCATTTT.

The CDR3 DNA follows: TGCGCCAGCAGCTTGGGAGGGGGCAAAACTGAAGCTTTCTTT. Translation gives CASSLGGGKTEAFF. The chain carries TRBV5-1 and TRBJ1-1, with 7 bases that match TRBD1. V gave up 0 bases and J gave up 5 bases; unmatched junction bases: 4. Germline values: CDR1 SGHRS, CDR2 YFSETQ. The CDR3 runs 14 residues.

The table lists this clone with a few counts. The CDR3: CASSYWVGQAGTGELFF. The CDR3 DNA reads TGTGCCAGCAGCTATTGGGTGGGACAGGCGGGCACCGGGGAGCTGTTTTTT. The chain combines TRBV13 with TRBJ2-2; 8 bases are a match to TRBD1. CDR1 PRHDT and CDR2 FYEKMQ come from the germline V gene (reference sequence). The CDR3 has 17 amino acids. V gave up 4 bases and J gave up 4 bases; unmatched junction bases: 11.

The rearrangement links TRBV4-3 to TRBJ2-5; TRBD2 aligns across 12 bases. The V gene end was trimmed by 8 bases and the J gene end by 5 bases; junction bases not matched to a gene: 6. The germline V gene encodes CDR1 LGHNA and CDR2 YSLEER. The CDR3 runs to 14 residues. The CDR3 loop reads CASSLAGGRETQYF. In nucleotides, the CDR3 is TGCGCCAGCTCGCTAGCGGGAGGGCGGGAGACCCAGTACTTC.

This chain links TRBV28 with TRBJ2-7; D may be TRBD2 (6 bases). CDR1 is MDHEN, CDR2 SYDVKM, per germline. V dropped 7 bases and J dropped 4 bases, with 17 bases sitting between them. This CDR3 region has 14 residues. CDR3 in amino acids: CASTGVEGQYEQYF. Here the CDR3 DNA reads TGTGCCAGCACGGGGGTCGAGGGGCAGTACGAGCAGTACTTC.